Presented here are 22 T cell receptor beta chains from one specimen sequenced in a study of patients and donors after allogeneic stem cell transplantation. Each CDR3 protein gets one entry after TCRdb re-called the RT-PCR reads with MiXCR. This sample has roughly 230,000 distinct CDR3 sequences, with roughly 14% found just once. Sample: blood, either unsorted or a sorted T cell fraction (not recorded which). The receptors here all came from a human donor who was either an allogeneic HSCT recipient or a stem cell or donor lymphocyte infusion donor (not recorded which). It is not recorded whose cells these are; they may come from a transplant donor.

This clonotype was observed at least ten times. This chain links TRBV10-3 with TRBJ2-3, with D possibly being TRBD1 (5 bases). CDR3 length: 14 residues. Germline V gene sequence: CDR1 ENHRY, CDR2 SYGVKD. Between the trimmed V and J ends, which lost 0 bases and 4 bases, there was a span of 8 bases. The CDR3 DNA is TGTGCCATCAGTGAGTCGAAGGGGTCAGATACGCAGTATTTT. It translates to CAISESKGSDTQYF.

The chain carries TRBV29-1 and TRBJ2-7; 8 bases match TRBD2. CDR3 length equals 13 residues. Germline CDR1 and CDR2: SQVTM and ANQGSEA. For the CDR3, the DNA is TGCATCCCAAAGCGGGGGCCGCGCTACGAGCAGTACTTC. Its translation: CIPKRGPRYEQYF.

The chain has TRBV25-1 and TRBJ2-5; D may match TRBD1 or TRBD2 (5 bases each). The CDR3 contains 14 residues. V was clipped by 8 bases and J by 0 bases, with 13 bases between them. In germline, CDR1 is MGHDK, CDR2 SYGVNS. This CDR3 is CASGGDSYQETQYF. CDR3 DNA sequence: TGTGCCAGCGGAGGAGACAGCTACCAAGAGACCCAGTACTTC.

The genes are TRBV6-1 and TRBJ2-3; tentatively, D is TRBD2 (5 bases). The CDR3 is 14 amino acids. V dropped 6 bases and J dropped 3 bases, with 13 bases sitting between them. Germline-derived CDR1 and CDR2 are MNHNS and SASEGT. CDR3 residues: CASSVRRGTDTQYF. The CDR3 DNA is TGTGCCAGCAGCGTAAGGCGAGGGACAGATACGCAGTATTTT.

CDR3 sequence: CASSPARGWDYGYTF. In nucleotides, the CDR3 is TGTGCCAGCTCCCCCGCACGAGGATGGGACTATGGCTACACCTTC. The chain couples TRBV2 to TRBJ1-2; no reliable D call. The CDR3 contains 15 residues. Trimming shortened V by 8 bases and J by 3 bases, and 19 bases separated the two germline ends. Looked up from germline, CDR1 is SNHLY and CDR2 is FYNNEI.

At least ten counts were recorded for this clonotype. The CDR3 spells CSSAPDWSYEQYF. DNA for the CDR3: TGCAGTTCGGCGCCTGACTGGTCCTACGAGCAGTACTTC. The J gene is TRBJ2-7, the V gene TRBV20-1, with D hard to call. Germline CDR1 DFQATT, CDR2 SNEGSKA (reference sequence). The germline V and J ends were trimmed by 8 bases and 1 base, with 15 bases remaining between them. The CDR3 sequence is 13 residues long.

This clonotype came up a few times. The J gene is TRBJ2-3, the V gene TRBV19; TRBD2 matches 14 bases. The length of the CDR3 is 16 residues. V shed 5 bases and J 5 bases; nucleotides not matched to a gene: 6. Germline CDR1 is LNHDA and CDR2 is SQIVND (reference sequence). CDR3 in amino acids: CASSRTSGRSGDTQYF. CDR3 DNA: TGTGCCAGTAGTCGGACTAGCGGGAGGTCCGGAGATACGCAGTATTTT.

This clonotype was counted between two and nine times. The genes are TRBV7-2 and TRBJ2-7, with 10 bases matching TRBD2. This CDR3 spans 15 amino acids. J lost 1 base, V lost 4 bases, and 4 bases had no gene match. Germline V lookup: CDR1 SGHTA, CDR2 FQGNSA. The CDR3 nucleotides are TGTGCCAGCAGCTATCTAGCGGGAGATTCCTACGAGCAGTACTTC. Translation gives CASSYLAGDSYEQYF.

This chain joins TRBV7-3 and TRBJ1-1; D ambiguous. Trimming removed 5 bases at V and 1 base at J, with 8 bases between. CDR1 and CDR2 (germline): SGHTA, FQGTGA. This CDR3 comprises 13 residues. The CDR3 here is CASSQLRNTEAFF. CDR3 coding DNA: TGTGCCAGCAGCCAGCTAAGGAACACTGAAGCTTTCTTT. Variable domain in full (rest from reference TRBV7-3 and TRBJ1-1): GAGVSQTPSNKVTEKGKYVELRCDPISGHTALYWYRQSLGQGPEFLIYFQGTGAADDSGLPNDRFFAVRPEGSVSTLKIQRTERGDSAVYLCASSQLRNTEAFFGQGTRLTVV.

A few counts support this clonotype. The chain combines TRBV20-1 with TRBJ2-3, with D unresolved. Between the trimmed V and J ends, which lost 0 bases and 5 bases, there was a span of 18 bases. The germline CDR1 and CDR2 sequences are DFQATT and SNEGSKA (reference sequence). CDR3 length: 16 amino acids. The CDR3 coding sequence is TGCAGTGCTAGAGATGTGTGGTCAAAGGCCCAAGATACGCAGTATTTT. Translation gives CSARDVWSKAQDTQYF.

This sequence joins TRBV9 and TRBJ1-2; 12 bases are shared with TRBD1. From germline, CDR1 is SGDLS and CDR2 YYNGEE. Trimming cost V 3 bases and J 4 bases; bases outside gene matches: 10. CDR3 length: 17 amino acids. CDR3 amino acids: CASSDRDRGQGGYGYTF. The CDR3 bases are TGTGCCAGCAGCGACCGGGACAGGGGGCAGGGGGGCTATGGCTACACCTTC.

To note about this clonotype: One end of the junction varies from germline; a read error may be responsible. This rearrangement joins TRBV10-3 to TRBJ2-7; 8 nucleotides line up with TRBD1. The CDR3 sequence is 14 residues long. Germline V gives CDR1 ENHRY, CDR2 SYGVKD. The chain's CDR3 is CAISKDRVTYERYF. The CDR3 DNA reads as TGTGCCATCAGTAAGGACAGGGTTACCTACGAGCGGTACTTC.

The genes are TRBV6-6 and TRBJ1-4, with TRBD1 matching over 7 bases. The germline gives CDR1 MNHNY, CDR2 SVGAGI (reference sequence). V was pared by 6 bases and J by 17 bases, with 9 bases of the junction left unmatched. There are 11 residues in the CDR3. The CDR3 DNA sequence: TGTGCCAGCAGGCAGGGGGAACTGTTTTTTTTT. Protein product: CASRQGELFFF.

This clonotype was counted at least ten times. The CDR3 DNA sequence: TGCAGTCGGACGGGACTAGCGTCCAATGAGCAGTTCTTC. This gives the protein CSRTGLASNEQFF. The V and J genes are TRBV20-1 and TRBJ2-1, with 10 nucleotides matching TRBD2. With 8 bases clipped from V and 6 bases from J, the junction kept 7 bases outside the gene matches. Germline CDR1 is DFQATT and CDR2 is SNEGSKA (reference sequence). The CDR3 runs to 13 residues.

This clonotype was counted only a few times. The V and J genes are TRBV29-1 and TRBJ2-1, with D possibly TRBD1 on 5 matching bases. V shed 3 bases and J shed 7 bases, with 13 bases lying between them. CDR1 is SQVTM and CDR2 is ANQGSEA in the germline V gene. The CDR3 is 13 amino acids. The CDR3, as DNA: TGCAGCGTTGATATGACAGTTGTTAATGAGCAGTTCTTC. Its protein is CSVDMTVVNEQFF.

The V call is TRBV2, the J call TRBJ1-1, with D uncertain. This CDR3 has 15 amino acids. CDR1 and CDR2 (germline): SNHLY, FYNNEI. Trimming cost V 2 bases and J 1 base, with 11 bases left between them. CDR3 protein: CASSEQPLSNTEAFF. The CDR3 coding sequence is TGTGCCAGCAGTGAACAGCCGTTATCGAACACTGAAGCTTTCTTT.

This clonotype was counted ten times or more. The chain is built from TRBV12-3 or TRBV12-4 and TRBJ1-3, with 7 bases fitting TRBD1. With V trimmed by 11 bases and J by 0 bases, 4 bases remained unmatched. CDR3 length: 13 amino acids. This CDR3 reads CALRGLSGNTIYF. Here the CDR3 DNA reads TGTGCCCTAAGGGGGCTCTCTGGAAACACCATATATTTT.

This chain joins TRBV20-1 and TRBJ2-3; TRBD2 agrees at 8 bases. The germline V gene has CDR1 DFQATT and CDR2 SNEGSKA (reference sequence). The junction had 9 bases not matched to a gene; V was cut back by 3 bases and J by 4 bases. CDR3 length equals 15 residues. CDR3 residues: CSASSRGGLSDTQYF. The CDR3 nucleotides read TGCAGTGCTAGTTCCCGGGGGGGCCTGTCAGATACGCAGTATTTT.

The chain combines TRBV5-1 with TRBJ2-3, with TRBD1 identical over 8 bases. CDR3 size: 15 residues. Germline lookup yields CDR1 SGHRS and CDR2 YFSETQ. V shed 1 base, J shed 3 bases, and the junction held 4 bases outside the gene matches. The CDR3 loop reads CASSLQGDRTDTQYF. The CDR3 bases are TGCGCCAGCAGCTTGCAGGGGGACAGGACAGATACGCAGTATTTT.

V is TRBV20-1 and J is TRBJ1-6; the match to TRBD1 covers 8 bases. Germline CDR1 DFQATT, CDR2 SNEGSKA (reference sequence). This CDR3 spans 14 amino acids. V shed 4 bases and J 6 bases; nucleotides not matched to a gene: 5. CDR3 protein: CSAKDRGTNSPLHF. As DNA, the CDR3 is TGCAGTGCTAAAGACAGGGGAACTAATTCACCCCTCCACTTT.

The genes are TRBV4-3 and TRBJ2-2, with a weak D call TRBD2 (7 bases). V was trimmed by 5 bases and J by 6 bases, leaving 25 bases between them. This CDR3 comprises 18 residues. Germline V gene sequence: CDR1 LGHNA, CDR2 YSLEER. In DNA form, the CDR3 reads TGCGCCAGCAGCGGGCTAATAGGAATCGGGGAGGGGGCCGGGGAGCTGTTTTTT. Translated: CASSGLIGIGEGAGELFF.

The CDR3 DNA follows: TGCAGTGCCTGGAGCGGTTCTAGCACAGATACGCAGTATTTT. It is translated as CSAWSGSSTDTQYF. The chain couples TRBV20-1 to TRBJ2-3; TRBD2 might be the D (5 bases). With 6 bases removed from V and 0 bases from J, the gap between germline ends came to 13 bases. The CDR3 contains 14 residues. The V gene's germline CDR1 is DFQATT and CDR2 SNEGSKA (reference sequence).